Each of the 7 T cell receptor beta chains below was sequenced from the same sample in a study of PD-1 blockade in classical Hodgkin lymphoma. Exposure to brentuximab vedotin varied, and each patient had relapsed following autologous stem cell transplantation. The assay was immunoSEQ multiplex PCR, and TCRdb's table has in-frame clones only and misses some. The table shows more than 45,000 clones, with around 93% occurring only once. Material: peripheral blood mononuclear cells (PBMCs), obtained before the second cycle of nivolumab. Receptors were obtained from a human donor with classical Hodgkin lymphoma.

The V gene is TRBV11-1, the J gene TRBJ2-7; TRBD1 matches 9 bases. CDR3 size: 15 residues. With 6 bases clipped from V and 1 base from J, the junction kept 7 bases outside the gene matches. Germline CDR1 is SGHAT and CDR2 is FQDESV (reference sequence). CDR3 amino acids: CASSFTGGTSYEQYF. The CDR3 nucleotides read TGTGCCAGCAGTTTTACAGGGGGCACTTCCTACGAGCAGTACTTC.

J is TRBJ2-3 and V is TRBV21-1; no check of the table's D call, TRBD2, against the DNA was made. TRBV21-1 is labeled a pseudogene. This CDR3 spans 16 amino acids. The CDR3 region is CASSPPGLAGTDTQYF. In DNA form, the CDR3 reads TGTGCCAGCAGCCCGCCCGGACTAGCGGGCACAGATACGCAGTATTTT.

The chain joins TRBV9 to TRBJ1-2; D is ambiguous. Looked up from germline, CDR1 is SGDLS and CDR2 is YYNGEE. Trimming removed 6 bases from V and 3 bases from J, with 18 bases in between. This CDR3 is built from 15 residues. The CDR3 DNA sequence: TGTGCCAGCACCCCCACGGGGTTCTCTGACTATGGCTACACCTTC. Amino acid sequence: CASTPTGFSDYGYTF.

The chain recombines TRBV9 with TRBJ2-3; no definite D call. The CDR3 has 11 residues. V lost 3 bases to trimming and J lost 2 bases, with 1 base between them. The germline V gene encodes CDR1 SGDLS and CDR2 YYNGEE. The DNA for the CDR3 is TGTGCCAGCAGCGCCACAGATACGCAGTATTTT. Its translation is CASSATDTQYF.

The CDR3 DNA is TGTGCCAGTAGTTTCGGACAGCAGTACGAGCAGTACTTC. Its protein product is CASSFGQQYEQYF. J is TRBJ2-7 and V is TRBV19, with a weak D call TRBD1 (6 bases). Germline CDR1 is LNHDA and CDR2 is SQIVND (reference sequence). The length of the CDR3 is 13 residues. Trimming pared 5 bases from V and 4 bases from J, leaving 12 bases between.

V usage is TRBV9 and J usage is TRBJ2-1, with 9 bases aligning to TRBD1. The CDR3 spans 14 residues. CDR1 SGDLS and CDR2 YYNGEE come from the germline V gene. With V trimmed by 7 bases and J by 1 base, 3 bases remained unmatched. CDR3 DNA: TGTGCCAGCTCCGGGACAGGGTCCTACAATGAGCAGTTCTTC. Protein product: CASSGTGSYNEQFF.

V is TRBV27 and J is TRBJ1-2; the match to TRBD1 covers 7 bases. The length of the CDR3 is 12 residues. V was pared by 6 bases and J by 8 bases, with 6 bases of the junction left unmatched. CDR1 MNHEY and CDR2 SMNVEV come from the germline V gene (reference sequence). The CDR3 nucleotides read TGTGCCAGCAGGGGGACAGCCGGGGGCTACACCTTC. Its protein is CASRGTAGGYTF.